This T cell receptor (beta chain) was retrieved from a study of blood T cell repertoires in COVID-19. Overall study: Acute-phase and convalescent COVID-19 samples originated in the United States, Italy and Spain. T cells, B-cell-depleted T cells, or PBMCs supplied cDNA or gDNA.

Under the authors' procedure: Reference gene primer amplification yielded estimated nucleated cell counts. Some clones are missing from TCRdb's copy, which holds only in-frame ones; the method was immunoSEQ multiplex PCR. The V and J calls and the clone size are those of that table, but D and trimming were determined from the DNA. This table holds approximately 250,000 clones, 83% found once. Germline V gene sequence: CDR1 MNHEY, CDR2 SVGAGI. The V end lost 7 bases, the J end lost 6 bases, and 17 bases lay between the germline ends. This CDR3 has 14 residues. This rearrangement joins TRBV6-5 to TRBJ2-3; D not certain. Sequencing used peripheral blood. The TCR comes from a woman aged 45-60 years with acute or convalescent COVID-19. In DNA form, the CDR3 reads TGTGCCAGCACCGCCCTGCAGAACGTTGATACGCAGTATTTT. Its translation is CASTALQNVDTQYF.